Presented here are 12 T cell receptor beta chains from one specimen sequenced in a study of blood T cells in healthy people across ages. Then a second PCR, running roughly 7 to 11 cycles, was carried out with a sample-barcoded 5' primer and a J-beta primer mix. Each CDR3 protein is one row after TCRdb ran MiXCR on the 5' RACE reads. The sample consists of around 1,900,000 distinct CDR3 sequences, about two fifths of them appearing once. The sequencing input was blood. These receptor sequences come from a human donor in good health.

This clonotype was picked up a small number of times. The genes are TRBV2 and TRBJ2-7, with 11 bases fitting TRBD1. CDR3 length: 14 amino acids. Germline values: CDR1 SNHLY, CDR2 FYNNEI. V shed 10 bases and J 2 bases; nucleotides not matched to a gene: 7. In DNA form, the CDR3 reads TGTGCCACCCAAGGGGGACAGGGGGCCTACGAGCAGTACTTC. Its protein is CATQGGQGAYEQYF.

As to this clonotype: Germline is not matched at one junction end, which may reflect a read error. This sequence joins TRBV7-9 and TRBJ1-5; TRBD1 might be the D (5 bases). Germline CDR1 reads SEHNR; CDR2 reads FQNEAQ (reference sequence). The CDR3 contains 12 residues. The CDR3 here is CASSLGVLPQHF. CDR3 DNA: TGCGCCAGCAGTTTAGGGGTACTACCCCAGCATTTT.

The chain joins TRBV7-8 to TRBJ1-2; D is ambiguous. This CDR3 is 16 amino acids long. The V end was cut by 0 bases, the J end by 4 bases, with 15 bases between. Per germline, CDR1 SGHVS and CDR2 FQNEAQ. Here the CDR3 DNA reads TGTGCCAGCAGCTTAGCGGAGCTCTCGGGCGGCTATGGCTACACCTTC. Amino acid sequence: CASSLAELSGGYGYTF.

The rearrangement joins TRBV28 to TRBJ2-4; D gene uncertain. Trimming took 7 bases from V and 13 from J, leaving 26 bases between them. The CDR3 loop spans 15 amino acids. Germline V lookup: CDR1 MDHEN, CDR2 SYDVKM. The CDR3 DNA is TGTGCCAGCAACGAAGCCGGAGACTTAGGTTACGGGCAGTACTTC. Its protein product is CASNEAGDLGYGQYF.

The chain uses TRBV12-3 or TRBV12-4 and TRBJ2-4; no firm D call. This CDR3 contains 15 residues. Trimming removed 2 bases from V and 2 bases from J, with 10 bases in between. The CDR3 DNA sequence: TGTGCCAGCAGTTTAAATACGAGTCCCAAAAACATTCAGTACTTC. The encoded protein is CASSLNTSPKNIQYF.

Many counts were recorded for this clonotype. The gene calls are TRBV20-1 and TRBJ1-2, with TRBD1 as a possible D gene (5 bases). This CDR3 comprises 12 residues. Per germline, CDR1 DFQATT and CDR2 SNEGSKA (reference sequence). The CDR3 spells CSALDSNYGYTF. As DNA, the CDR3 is TGCAGCGCCCTTGACAGTAACTATGGCTACACCTTC.

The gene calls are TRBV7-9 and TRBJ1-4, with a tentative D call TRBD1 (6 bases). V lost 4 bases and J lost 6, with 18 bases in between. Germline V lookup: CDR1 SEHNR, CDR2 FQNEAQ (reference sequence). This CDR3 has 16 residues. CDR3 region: CASSWTARVGDEKLFF. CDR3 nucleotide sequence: TGTGCCAGCAGCTGGACAGCACGCGTGGGCGATGAAAAACTGTTTTTT.

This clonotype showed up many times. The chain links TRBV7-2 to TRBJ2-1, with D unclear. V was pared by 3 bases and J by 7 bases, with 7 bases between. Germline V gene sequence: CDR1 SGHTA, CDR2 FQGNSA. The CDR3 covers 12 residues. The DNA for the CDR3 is TGTGCCAGCAGCTTGAGCCGGAATGAGCAGTTCTTC. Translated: CASSLSRNEQFF.

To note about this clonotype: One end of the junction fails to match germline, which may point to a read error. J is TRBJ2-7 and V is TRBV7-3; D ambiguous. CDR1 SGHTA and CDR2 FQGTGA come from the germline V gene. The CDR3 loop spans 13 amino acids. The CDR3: CTSSSSEDYEQYF. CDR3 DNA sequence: TGTACCAGCAGCTCATCCGAGGACTACGAGCAGTACTTC.

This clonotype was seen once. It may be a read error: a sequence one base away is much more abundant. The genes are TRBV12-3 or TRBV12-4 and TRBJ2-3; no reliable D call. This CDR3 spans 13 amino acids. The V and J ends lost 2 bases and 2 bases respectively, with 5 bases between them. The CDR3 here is CASSLMNTDTQYF. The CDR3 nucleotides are TGTGCCAGCAGTTTAATGAACACAGATACGCAGTATTTT.

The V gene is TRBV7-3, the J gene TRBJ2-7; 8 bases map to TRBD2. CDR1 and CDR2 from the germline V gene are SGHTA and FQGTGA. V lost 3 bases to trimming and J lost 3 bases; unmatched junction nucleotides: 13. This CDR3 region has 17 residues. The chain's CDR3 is CASSFERRWRGDYEQYF. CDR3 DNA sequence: TGTGCCAGCAGCTTCGAGCGTCGATGGCGGGGGGACTACGAGCAGTACTTC.

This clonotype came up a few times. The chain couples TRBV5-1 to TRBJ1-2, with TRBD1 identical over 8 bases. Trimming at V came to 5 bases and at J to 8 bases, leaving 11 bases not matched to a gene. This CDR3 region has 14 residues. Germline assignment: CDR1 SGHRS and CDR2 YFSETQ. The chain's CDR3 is CASREATGATGYTF. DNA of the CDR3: TGCGCCAGCAGGGAAGCGACAGGGGCCACGGGCTACACCTTC.